These 26 T cell receptor beta chains were sequenced from one sample in a study of blood T cell repertoires in COVID-19. Clones were sequenced by immunoSEQ multiplex PCR, and TCRdb holds only the in-frame ones, with some missing. The sample contains tens of thousands of clones, more than 80% of which appear only once. Sequencing was carried out using peripheral blood. The receptors were gathered from a man older than 75 with acute or convalescent COVID-19.

The chain is built from TRBV5-4 and TRBJ1-6; D unclear. There are 16 residues in the CDR3. Trimming shortened V by 0 bases and J by 4 bases, and 11 bases separated the two germline ends. Looked up from germline, CDR1 is SGHNT and CDR2 is YYREEE (reference sequence). For the CDR3, the DNA is TGTGCCAGCAGCTTGGCTCCCAGCGCATATAATTCACCCCTCCACTTT. This sequence encodes CASSLAPSAYNSPLHF. Variable domain in full (rest from reference TRBV5-4 and TRBJ1-6): ETGVTQSPTHLIKTRGQQVTLRCSSQSGHNTVSWYQQALGQGPQFIFQYYREEENGRGNFPPRFSGLQFPNYSSELNVNALELDDSALYLCASSLAPSAYNSPLHFGNGTRLTVT.

This chain uses TRBV5-1 with TRBJ2-1, with 8 bases identical to TRBD2. The CDR3 is 18 amino acids. Germline V lookup: CDR1 SGHRS, CDR2 YFSETQ. The trim removed 4 bases at V and 3 bases at J, leaving 15 bases unmatched. DNA of the CDR3: TGCGCCAGCAGCCCCGCGCTAGCGGGCGGTTTAGGCTACAATGAGCAGTTCTTC. It translates to CASSPALAGGLGYNEQFF.

The chain has TRBV19 and TRBJ1-4; 7 positions match TRBD1. Germline CDR1 and CDR2: LNHDA and SQIVND (reference sequence). This CDR3 is 16 amino acids long. Trimming took 1 base from V and 3 from J; bases not matched to a gene: 5. CDR3 loop: CASSIGGGQPNEKLFF. In DNA, the CDR3 is TGTGCCAGTAGTATAGGAGGGGGACAGCCTAATGAAAAACTGTTTTTT. The full variable domain, its missing parts supplied by reference TRBV19 and TRBJ1-4, is DGGITQSPKYLFRKEGQNVTLSCEQNLNHDAMYWYRQDPGQGLRLIYYSQIVNDFQKGDIAEGYSVSREKKESFPLTVTSAQKNPTAFYLCASSIGGGQPNEKLFFGSGTQLSVL.

The chain carries TRBV9 and TRBJ2-1, with a tentative D call TRBD1 (6 bases). The length of the CDR3 is 15 residues. CDR1 is SGDLS and CDR2 is YYNGEE in the germline V gene. V was pared by 5 bases and J by 4 bases, with 16 bases between. CDR3 nucleotide sequence: TGTGCCAGCAGACCTACAGGGACGGAATACAATGAGCAGTTCTTC. Protein product: CASRPTGTEYNEQFF.

V is TRBV6-5 and J is TRBJ1-2, with 8 bases identical to TRBD1. The CDR3 totals 15 residues. The germline V gene encodes CDR1 MNHEY and CDR2 SVGAGI. The J segment lost 8 bases and the V segment lost 7 bases, leaving 15 bases of the junction unmatched. The CDR3 DNA is TGTGCCAGCAATTCGAACGGACAGGGCGAATACGGCTACACCTTC. This codes for CASNSNGQGEYGYTF.

The chain recombines TRBV9 with TRBJ2-5; TRBD2 agrees at 12 bases. The germline V gene encodes CDR1 SGDLS and CDR2 YYNGEE. The CDR3 is 16 amino acids. Trimming cost V 0 bases and J 2 bases; bases outside gene matches: 2. CDR3 protein: CASSVGLAGGQETQYF. In nucleotides, the CDR3 is TGTGCCAGCAGCGTAGGGCTAGCGGGAGGGCAAGAGACCCAGTACTTC.

The chain uses TRBV5-5 and TRBJ1-2, with D possibly being TRBD1 (5 bases). The CDR3 is 16 residues long. CDR1 and CDR2 (germline): SGHKS, YYEKEE (reference sequence). Trimming took off 3 bases at V and 2 bases at J, with 17 bases between the two ends. CDR3 protein: CASSSPTQGRNYGYTF. The CDR3 region has the DNA TGTGCCAGCAGCTCCCCGACGCAGGGAAGGAACTATGGCTACACCTTC.

The chain uses TRBV5-6 and TRBJ1-6; the match to TRBD1 covers 8 bases. CDR1 SGHDT and CDR2 YYEEEE come from the germline V gene. The CDR3 spans 15 residues. The V and J ends lost 3 bases and 9 bases, in that order; junction bases with no gene match: 8. The CDR3 loop is CASSSQGATISPLHF. The CDR3 nucleotides are TGTGCCAGCAGCTCCCAGGGGGCGACTATTTCACCCCTCCACTTT.

The CDR3 DNA reads as TGTGCCAGCAGTTCAACTAGCGGGAGGGCCAGGGGCAGTGAGCAGTTCTTC. Amino acids: CASSSTSGRARGSEQFF. The V call is TRBV6-2 or TRBV6-3, the J call TRBJ2-1; 13 bases line up with TRBD2. With V trimmed by 4 bases and J by 9 bases, 12 bases remained unmatched. Germline CDR1 is MNHEY and CDR2 is SVGEGT. This CDR3 has 17 residues.

The chain couples TRBV7-9 to TRBJ1-4; D might be TRBD1 (5 bases). The length of the CDR3 is 12 residues. Germline values: CDR1 SEHNR, CDR2 FQNEAQ (reference sequence). V lost 5 bases and J lost 8, with 9 bases in between. CDR3 sequence reads: CASSLGGEKLFF. CDR3 DNA: TGTGCCAGCAGCCTGGGGGGGGAAAAACTGTTTTTT.

This chain joins TRBV6-2 or TRBV6-3 and TRBJ2-1; 10 nucleotides match TRBD2. The V segment lost 2 bases and the J segment 10 bases; nucleotides outside the gene matches: 8. Germline CDR1 MNHEY, CDR2 SVGEGT. The CDR3 covers 15 residues. The CDR3 region has the DNA TGTGCCAGCAGTTACCTGAGTATGACTAGCGGGGAGCAGTTCTTC. Residues: CASSYLSMTSGEQFF.

This clone rates as medium-sized. The J gene is TRBJ2-7, the V gene TRBV5-5; D might be TRBD1 (6 bases). Trimming took off 2 bases at V and 0 bases at J, with 12 bases between the two ends. The CDR3 is made up of 15 amino acids. The germline CDR1 and CDR2 sequences are SGHKS and YYEKEE (reference sequence). CDR3 DNA sequence: TGTGCCAGCAGCTTCCAGGGGCGGAGCTCCTACGAGCAGTACTTC. Protein: CASSFQGRSSYEQYF. The variable domain in full, with the rest retrieved from reference TRBV5-5 and TRBJ2-7, is DAGVTQSPTHLIKTRGQQVTLRCSPISGHKSVSWYQQVLGQGPQFIFQYYEKEERGRGNFPDRFSARQFPNYSSELNVNALLLGDSALYLCASSFQGRSSYEQYFGPGTRLTVT.

The chain uses TRBV4-2 and TRBJ2-6; D is possibly TRBD1 (5 bases). Trimming stripped 5 bases from V and 4 bases from J, with 21 bases between. Germline CDR1 and CDR2: LGHNA and YNFKEQ. The CDR3 has 18 residues. CDR3 sequence: CASSSPTATEAGANVLTF. CDR3 bases: TGTGCCAGCAGCTCACCGACAGCAACTGAGGCGGGGGCCAACGTCCTGACTTTC.

The chain couples TRBV6-4 to TRBJ2-3; D is ambiguous. The CDR3 has 15 amino acids. Trimming left V 0 bases short and J 0 bases short, with 7 bases between. Germline values: CDR1 MRHNA, CDR2 SNTAGT. CDR3 sequence (DNA): TGTGCCAGCAGTGACTCTTACGGGAGCACAGATACGCAGTATTTT. This codes for CASSDSYGSTDTQYF.

This chain connects TRBV5-1 to TRBJ2-7; D is possibly TRBD1 (6 bases). Trimming stripped 5 bases from V and 3 bases from J, with 15 bases between. CDR1 and CDR2 from the germline V gene are SGHRS and YFSETQ. This CDR3 region has 14 residues. The CDR3 loop is CASSEGTSGYEQYF. CDR3 bases: TGCGCCAGCAGTGAGGGGACATCCGGCTACGAGCAGTACTTC.

The genes are TRBV5-5 and TRBJ2-1; the D gene is possibly TRBD1 (5 bases). Germline V gene data show CDR1 as SGHKS and CDR2 as YYEKEE (reference sequence). The CDR3 spans 14 residues. V shed 1 base and J shed 5 bases, with 10 bases lying between them. The CDR3 here is CASSLFQGDNEQFF. CDR3 nucleotide sequence: TGTGCCAGCAGCTTGTTTCAGGGTGACAATGAGCAGTTCTTC.

This clone was seen a few times. The chain links TRBV2 to TRBJ1-6, with 7 bases identical to TRBD1. The CDR3 length is 15 residues. CDR1 SNHLY and CDR2 FYNNEI come from the germline V gene. V lost 3 bases to trimming and J lost 7 bases; unmatched junction nucleotides: 6. The CDR3 region has the DNA TGTGCCAGCAGTGAGCAGCGACAGGGCAATTCACCCCTCCACTTT. Encoded protein: CASSEQRQGNSPLHF.

The V and J genes are TRBV5-5 and TRBJ2-5; D gene uncertain. CDR3 size: 13 residues. Germline assignment: CDR1 SGHKS and CDR2 YYEKEE (reference sequence). V lost 1 base and J lost 1, with 5 bases in between. CDR3 DNA sequence: TGTGCCAGCAGCTTGCAGGTCCAAGAGACCCAGTACTTC. Its protein product is CASSLQVQETQYF.

In its sample, this clone was seen once. The chain uses TRBV5-5 and TRBJ2-1, with 8 bases aligning to TRBD2. The germline CDR1 and CDR2 sequences are SGHKS and YYEKEE (reference sequence). The CDR3 length is 15 residues. After removal of 2 bases from V and 4 bases from J, the junction contained 5 bases not matched to a gene. For the CDR3, the DNA is TGTGCCAGCAGCTTACGCAGCGGGGGTTACAATGAGCAGTTCTTC. This gives the protein CASSLRSGGYNEQFF.

This clone was detected only a few times. The chain uses TRBV5-1 and TRBJ2-7; 7 nucleotides align to TRBD1. There are 14 residues in the CDR3. Germline values: CDR1 SGHRS, CDR2 YFSETQ. The V gene end was trimmed by 3 bases and the J gene end by 6 bases; junction bases not matched to a gene: 9. The CDR3 DNA follows: TGCGCCAGCAGCTGGGGGACAGCTTTAGCCGAGCAGTACTTC. Amino acids: CASSWGTALAEQYF.

V gene TRBV11-2 combines with J gene TRBJ2-7; D perhaps matches TRBD1 (5 bases). CDR1 and CDR2 from the germline V gene are SGHAT and FQNNGV. This CDR3 region has 15 residues. The ends were cut back, 1 base at V and 3 bases at J, with 13 bases in the middle. CDR3 protein: CASSLGLDTYYEQYF. DNA for the CDR3: TGTGCCAGCAGCTTAGGATTGGACACGTACTACGAGCAGTACTTC.

The V and J genes are TRBV6-5 and TRBJ1-5; D not resolved. This CDR3 contains 15 residues. Germline CDR1 reads MNHEY; CDR2 reads SVGAGI. V was shortened by 0 bases and J by 0 bases, with 6 bases between the two germline ends. Here the CDR3 DNA reads TGTGCCAGCAGTTACTCGCAGGATAGCAATCAGCCCCAGCATTTT. This codes for CASSYSQDSNQPQHF.

The V call is TRBV6-5, the J call TRBJ2-7; perhaps TRBD1 as D (8 bases). V lost 7 bases, J lost 3 bases, and 13 bases lay in between. Per germline, CDR1 MNHEY and CDR2 SVGAGI. CDR3 length: 13 residues. CDR3 amino acids: CASINRGGYEQYF. The CDR3 DNA sequence: TGTGCCAGCATCAACAGGGGGGGCTACGAGCAGTACTTC.

The sample holds one count of this clone. The chain recombines TRBV7-8 with TRBJ2-3; 13 bases agree with TRBD2. The CDR3 contains 15 residues. V was clipped by 6 bases and J by 4 bases; unmatched bases: 4. The germline V gene encodes CDR1 SGHVS and CDR2 FQNEAQ. In nucleotides, the CDR3 is TGTGCCAGCAGGTCACTAGCGGGGGGGGCAGATACGCAGTATTTT. Protein sequence: CASRSLAGGADTQYF.

The V call is TRBV5-1, the J call TRBJ2-1, with 9 bases lining up with TRBD2. Losses at the gene ends were 0 bases for V and 0 bases for J; bases not matched to a gene: 7. The germline V gene has CDR1 SGHRS and CDR2 YFSETQ. There are 18 residues in the CDR3. The CDR3 sequence is CASSLGIRGRASYNEQFF. The DNA for the CDR3 is TGCGCCAGCAGCTTGGGGATCCGCGGGAGGGCCTCCTACAATGAGCAGTTCTTC.

The genes are TRBV6-5 and TRBJ2-3; possible D gene TRBD1, 5 bases. The length of the CDR3 is 16 residues. Germline V gives CDR1 MNHEY, CDR2 SVGAGI. The V end lost 3 bases, the J end lost 4 bases, and 17 bases lay between the germline ends. The DNA of the CDR3 is TGTGCCAGCAGTTATCGGACATTCGGTGGTGCAGATACGCAGTATTTT. Translation: CASSYRTFGGADTQYF.